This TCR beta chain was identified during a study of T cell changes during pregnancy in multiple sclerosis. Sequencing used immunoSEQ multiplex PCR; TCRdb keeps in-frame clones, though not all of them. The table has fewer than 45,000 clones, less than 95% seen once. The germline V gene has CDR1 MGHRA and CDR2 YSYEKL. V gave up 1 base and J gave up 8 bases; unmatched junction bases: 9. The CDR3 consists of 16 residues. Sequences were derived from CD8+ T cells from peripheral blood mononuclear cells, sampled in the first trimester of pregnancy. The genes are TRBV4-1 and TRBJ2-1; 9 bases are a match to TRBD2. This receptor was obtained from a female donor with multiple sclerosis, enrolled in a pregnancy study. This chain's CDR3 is CASSQAFLAGRDEQFF. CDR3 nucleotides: TGCGCCAGCAGCCAAGCATTCCTAGCGGGAAGAGATGAGCAGTTCTTC.